This section outlines one TCR beta chain sequence together with its context. The antigen is undetermined. This entry belongs to a study of shared clonotypes between healthy human individuals. Notes on the study in general: As a rule, naive subsets had a larger estimated richness than memory subsets. A reduction in generation probabilities was seen for non-shared clonotypes relative to those shared by all four donors.

Profiling relied on immunoSEQ multiplex PCR, and the TCRdb table lists in-frame clones only, not all of them. The sample contains over 850,000 clones, approximately 80% of which appear only once. Sequenced input: memory CD4+ T cells from PBMCs. The sample's subset: CD45RA-negative fraction. This receptor was identified in a man aged 18 to 35 in good health. Some clones in this sample may be carry-over from other donors' samples.

CDR3 in amino acids: CASSQVPAGTGGNYEQYF. CDR3 coding DNA: TGCGCCAGCAGCCAAGTTCCCGCCGGGACAGGGGGAAACTACGAGCAGTACTTC. The chain employs TRBV4-3 and TRBJ2-7; 11 nucleotides match TRBD1. With V trimmed by 1 base and J by 3 bases, 11 bases remained unmatched. From germline, CDR1 is LGHNA and CDR2 YSLEER. The CDR3 contains 18 residues.